This T cell receptor (beta chain) came from a study of blood T cells in healthy people across ages. A sample-barcoded 5' primer and a J-beta primer mix were used in a second PCR of roughly 6 to 11 cycles. TCRdb reprocessed the 5' RACE reads with MiXCR, giving one entry per CDR3 protein. The table has 1.5 million to 2 million distinct CDR3 sequences, over 25% seen once. This clonotype was seen a handful of times. What it binds is not known. Trimming at V came to 1 base and at J to 4 bases, leaving 3 bases not matched to a gene. CDR3 length: 16 amino acids. Germline loops: CDR1 MGHDK, CDR2 SYGVNS. Study findings and constraints: As naive T cell percentage varied, TCR beta diversity correlated strongly with it. Expanded clonotype shifts may have been confounded, as the donors had an unknown CMV status.

The V and J genes are TRBV25-1 and TRBJ2-2; 10 bases align to TRBD2. Sequenced: blood. This clonotype was sampled from a woman aged 25 to 45 in good health. The DNA for the CDR3 is TGTGCCAGCAGTGAATTAACTAGCGGGACCACCGGGGAGCTGTTTTTT. This codes for CASSELTSGTTGELFF.